These 29 T cell receptor beta chains originate from one sample sequenced in a study of blood T cells in healthy people across ages. The authors ran a second PCR of 7 to 11 cycles using a sample-barcoded 5' primer and a J-beta primer mix. TCRdb recomputed calls from the 5' RACE reads with MiXCR, one row per CDR3 protein. The sample has approximately 1,100,000 distinct CDR3 sequences; over 35% are singletons. Material: blood. These receptors were collected from a woman aged 55-69 years in good health.

Only a few counts were recorded for this clonotype. The rearrangement links TRBV3-1 to TRBJ2-4; maybe TRBD1 (5 bases). Trimming cost V 3 bases and J 6 bases, with 18 bases left between them. The CDR3 length is 16 residues. Germline lookup yields CDR1 LGHDT and CDR2 YNNKEL (reference sequence). The CDR3, as DNA: TGTGCCAGCAGCCAGGGGCTTTTAGAGCAGGGAAACATTCAGTACTTC. Translated: CASSQGLLEQGNIQYF.

The chain carries TRBV29-1 and TRBJ2-7; the D is unclear. Looked up from germline, CDR1 is SQVTM and CDR2 is ANQGSEA. V dropped 6 bases and J dropped 2 bases, with 17 bases sitting between them. CDR3 length: 14 residues. The CDR3 region has the DNA TGCAGCGTCGCTATCCTCCCGGGCCCCTACGAGCAGTACTTC. Amino acids: CSVAILPGPYEQYF.

The chain has TRBV7-9 and TRBJ2-1; TRBD2 might be the D (5 bases). Germline CDR1 and CDR2: SEHNR and FQNEAQ (reference sequence). V was trimmed by 5 bases and J by 4 bases, leaving 18 bases between them. This CDR3 has 16 amino acids. The CDR3 is CASSLIARAIYNEQFF. The CDR3 DNA follows: TGTGCCAGCAGCCTCATTGCGAGGGCCATATACAATGAGCAGTTCTTC.

This clonotype showed up just a few times. This may be a read error: a much more frequent sequence differs by one nucleotide. The rearrangement joins TRBV4-2 to TRBJ2-7; TRBD1 is a possible D gene (6 bases). This CDR3 spans 13 amino acids. Trimming left V 1 base short and J 2 bases short, with 6 bases between. Germline CDR1 and CDR2: LGHNA and YNFKEQ. The CDR3 bases are TGTGCCAGCAGCCAAGGGGACACCTACGAGCAGTACTTC. Its translation is CASSQGDTYEQYF.

The rearrangement uses TRBV12-3 or TRBV12-4 and TRBJ2-1; D unresolved. V lost 6 bases, J lost 8 bases, and 11 bases lay in between. CDR3 length equals 12 residues. This CDR3 is CASRDRRHEQFF. The CDR3 DNA follows: TGTGCCAGCAGGGACCGACGGCATGAGCAGTTCTTC.

J is TRBJ2-5 and V is TRBV20-1, with 12 nucleotides matching TRBD2. V lost 3 bases, J lost 11 bases, and 22 bases stayed unmatched. Looked up from germline, CDR1 is DFQATT and CDR2 is SNEGSKA (reference sequence). This CDR3 is built from 18 residues. The CDR3: CSASWRLAGGATYNEQYF. For the CDR3, the DNA is TGCAGTGCTAGTTGGAGGCTAGCGGGAGGGGCTACCTACAATGAGCAGTACTTC.

The rearrangement uses TRBV27 and TRBJ1-1, with D maybe TRBD1 (5 bases). Germline V gives CDR1 MNHEY, CDR2 SMNVEV (reference sequence). This CDR3 spans 15 amino acids. The V end was cut by 0 bases, the J end by 1 base, with 9 bases between. DNA for the CDR3: TGTGCCAGCAGTTTATCTGTACAGGAGAACACTGAAGCTTTCTTT. Translation gives CASSLSVQENTEAFF.

This sequence joins TRBV7-9 and TRBJ2-3; D uncertain. The V end was cut by 3 bases, the J end by 4 bases, with 8 bases between. Germline loops: CDR1 SEHNR, CDR2 FQNEAQ (reference sequence). The CDR3 length is 13 residues. CDR3 residues: CASSLFQSDTQYF. In DNA, the CDR3 is TGTGCCAGCAGCTTGTTTCAATCAGATACGCAGTATTTT.

Details on this clonotype: Being one base from a much bigger clone, this may be a read error. The V and J genes are TRBV7-2 and TRBJ2-7, with TRBD2 matching over 7 bases. Trimming at V came to 5 bases and at J to 7 bases, leaving 11 bases not matched to a gene. Germline V gene data show CDR1 as SGHTA and CDR2 as FQGNSA. This CDR3 comprises 14 residues. The CDR3 DNA reads TGTGCCAGCAGCCGTCTCCTAGCGGCCAATGAGCAGTACTTC. It yields the protein CASSRLLAANEQYF.

V usage is TRBV4-1 and J usage is TRBJ2-1, with D maybe TRBD2 (6 bases). V lost 0 bases and J lost 4, with 16 bases in between. There are 17 residues in the CDR3. CDR1 is MGHRA and CDR2 is YSYEKL in the germline V gene. CDR3 region: CASSQDVGGAGYNEQFF. The CDR3 nucleotides are TGCGCCAGCAGCCAAGATGTGGGAGGCGCGGGATACAATGAGCAGTTCTTC.

Notes on this clonotype: Just one base apart from a much larger clone, this may be a read error. This chain links TRBV9 with TRBJ2-5, with no clear D. The CDR3 contains 15 residues. Germline V gene lookup returns CDR1 SGDLS and CDR2 YYNGEE. CDR3 protein: CANSATHRPQETQYF. CDR3 in DNA: TGTGCCAACAGCGCCACCCATAGGCCCCAAGAGACCCAGTACTTC.

Only a few counts were recorded for this clonotype. V gene TRBV6-1 combines with J gene TRBJ2-6; 7 bases fit TRBD1. Germline V CDR1 and CDR2: MNHNS, SASEGT. The length of the CDR3 is 15 residues. Trimming cost V 4 bases and J 3 bases; bases outside gene matches: 3. CDR3 DNA: TGTGCCAGCAGTGTAGACAGGGATGGGGCCAACGTCCTGACTTTC. The encoded protein is CASSVDRDGANVLTF.

The chain uses TRBV6-1 and TRBJ2-7; 7 bases align to TRBD1. The CDR3 runs to 16 residues. From germline, CDR1 is MNHNS and CDR2 SASEGT. V trimming: 4 bases; J trimming: 3 bases; junction bases outside the gene matches: 12. The CDR3 region is CASSVPDRWDLYEQYF. In nucleotides, the CDR3 is TGTGCCAGCAGTGTCCCGGACAGGTGGGACCTCTACGAGCAGTACTTC.

Points on this clonotype: The CDR3 ends on some other residue instead of the conserved phenylalanine or tryptophan, so this is likely a read error. J is TRBJ2-1 and V is TRBV9; 8 bases align to TRBD2. V was pared by 1 base and J by 8 bases, with 8 bases of the junction left unmatched. Germline V gene lookup returns CDR1 SGDLS and CDR2 YYNGEE. The CDR3 length is 15 residues. CDR3 in amino acids: CASSVRGTSIDEQFY. CDR3 nucleotide sequence: TGTGCCAGCAGCGTACGGGGGACTAGTATCGATGAGCAGTTCTAC.

The rearrangement joins TRBV20-1 to TRBJ2-3, with 14 bases lining up with TRBD2. Germline V lookup: CDR1 DFQATT, CDR2 SNEGSKA (reference sequence). The CDR3 has 18 amino acids. The junction had 19 bases not matched to a gene; V was cut back by 6 bases and J by 8 bases. CDR3 in DNA: TGCAGTGCCGACCTAAACTTCGGGGGGACTAGCGGGAGAATTACGCAGTATTTT. Translating it yields CSADLNFGGTSGRITQYF.

The chain couples TRBV20-1 to TRBJ2-3; no firm D call. Trimming removed 0 bases from V and 2 bases from J, with 15 bases in between. This CDR3 is built from 16 residues. The germline V gene has CDR1 DFQATT and CDR2 SNEGSKA (reference sequence). The DNA for the CDR3 is TGCAGTGCTAGAGATATCCGGCACGGAGACACAGATACGCAGTATTTT. This sequence encodes CSARDIRHGDTDTQYF.

V usage is TRBV5-1 and J usage is TRBJ2-3; no clear D gene. Germline V gene lookup returns CDR1 SGHRS and CDR2 YFSETQ. This CDR3 region has 16 residues. V was shortened by 0 bases and J by 2 bases, with 13 bases between the two germline ends. The CDR3 protein is CASSLVTQTPTDTQYF. The CDR3 DNA reads TGCGCCAGCAGCTTGGTAACTCAAACCCCCACAGATACGCAGTATTTT.

There are a few counts of this clonotype. This may come from a read error, since a much larger clone is one base off. The chain joins TRBV20-1 to TRBJ2-7; 9 bases fit TRBD1. The germline V gene has CDR1 DFQATT and CDR2 SNEGSKA (reference sequence). V lost 5 bases to trimming and J lost 6 bases; unmatched junction nucleotides: 11. CDR3 size: 14 residues. CDR3 in amino acids: CSARGTGISPEQYF. In DNA form, the CDR3 reads TGCAGTGCTCGAGGGACAGGGATTAGCCCCGAGCAGTACTTC.

Only a few counts were recorded for this clonotype. CDR3 loop: CASTAWGLAANEQYF. CDR3 sequence (DNA): TGTGCCAGCACCGCTTGGGGACTAGCGGCCAATGAGCAGTACTTC. The chain carries TRBV6-5 and TRBJ2-7, with 11 bases lining up with TRBD2. Losses at the gene ends were 7 bases for V and 7 bases for J; bases not matched to a gene: 12. CDR1 MNHEY and CDR2 SVGAGI come from the germline V gene. CDR3 length: 15 amino acids.

A few counts support this clonotype. It may be a read error: a sequence one base away is much more abundant. This chain uses TRBV28 with TRBJ2-6; 8 bases map to TRBD1. The junction had 3 bases not matched to a gene; V was cut back by 6 bases and J by 2 bases. From germline, CDR1 is MDHEN and CDR2 SYDVKM. The CDR3 consists of 15 residues. The CDR3 region has the DNA TGTGCCAGCAGCCAGACAGGGGCTGGGGCCAACGTCCTGACTTTC. It codes for CASSQTGAGANVLTF.

This clonotype was observed a few times. The chain carries TRBV9 and TRBJ2-5, with 7 bases lining up with TRBD2. With 3 bases clipped from V and 1 base from J, the junction kept 9 bases outside the gene matches. Germline loops: CDR1 SGDLS, CDR2 YYNGEE. The CDR3 consists of 16 residues. CDR3 loop: CASSGAGRAVQETQYF. For the CDR3, the DNA is TGTGCCAGCAGCGGAGCGGGGCGGGCGGTCCAAGAGACCCAGTACTTC.

This clonotype was counted only a few times. The gene calls are TRBV7-3 and TRBJ1-1; D might be TRBD1 (6 bases). Deletions cut 2 bases from V and 1 base from J, with 26 bases between. Germline lookup yields CDR1 SGHTA and CDR2 FQGTGA. CDR3 length equals 20 residues. The CDR3 is CASSLEGIGPGAKRNTEAFF. As DNA, the CDR3 is TGTGCCAGCAGCTTAGAAGGGATTGGGCCGGGGGCGAAAAGGAACACTGAAGCTTTCTTT.

This clonotype was detected a few times. The chain uses TRBV25-1 and TRBJ2-7; a weak D match, TRBD2 (6 bases). Germline V gene lookup returns CDR1 MGHDK and CDR2 SYGVNS. The CDR3 runs to 14 residues. Trimming shortened V by 5 bases and J by 6 bases, and 17 bases separated the two germline ends. The chain's CDR3 is CASSHQGPGGEQYF. CDR3 in DNA: TGTGCCAGCAGTCACCAGGGACCCGGGGGCGAGCAGTACTTC.

The chain has TRBV15 and TRBJ2-1; weak D call: TRBD2 (6 bases). V was trimmed by 6 bases and J by 4 bases, leaving 7 bases between them. The CDR3 sequence is 12 residues long. Germline V gene lookup returns CDR1 LNHNV and CDR2 YYDKDF (reference sequence). The CDR3 loop reads CATSSGYNEQFF. The CDR3 bases are TGTGCCACCAGTAGCGGATACAATGAGCAGTTCTTC.

The chain couples TRBV12-5 to TRBJ2-5, with TRBD2 matching 8 bases. J was trimmed by 3 bases and V by 8 bases; bases with no gene match: 8. This CDR3 is 14 amino acids long. The germline gives CDR1 LGHNT, CDR2 FRNRAP. The CDR3 nucleotides read TGTGCTAGTAAGAGCGGGAGTTTGGAAGAGACCCAGTACTTC. Its protein product is CASKSGSLEETQYF. Supplemented by reference TRBV12-5 and TRBJ2-5, the full variable domain reads DARVTQTPRHKVTEMGQEVTMRCQPILGHNTVFWYRQTMMQGLELLAYFRNRAPLDDSGMPKDRFSAEMPDATLATLKIQPSEPRDSAVYFCASKSGSLEETQYFGPGTRLLVL.

This clonotype was recorded a few times. V gene TRBV11-2 combines with J gene TRBJ2-6; tentative D call: TRBD1 (5 bases). V lost 4 bases, J lost 0 bases, and 13 bases lay in between. Germline values: CDR1 SGHAT, CDR2 FQNNGV. This CDR3 region has 17 residues. CDR3 loop: CASSSIQEYSGANVLTF. Here the CDR3 DNA reads TGTGCCAGCAGCTCCATACAGGAATACTCTGGGGCCAACGTCCTGACTTTC.

This clonotype has only a few counts. This sequence joins TRBV20-1 and TRBJ2-5; the match to TRBD2 covers 7 bases. The assigned J gene may be wrong: the sequence end matches TRBJ2-7 better. CDR1 is DFQATT, CDR2 SNEGSKA, per germline (reference sequence). This CDR3 spans 16 amino acids. The CDR3: CSARARRGTIYGEQYF. The CDR3 DNA reads as TGCAGTGCTAGGGCCCGGAGAGGGACTATCTACGGCGAGCAGTACTTC.

This sequence joins TRBV10-3 and TRBJ2-2; D may be TRBD1 or TRBD2 (6 bases each). Trimming stripped 8 bases from V and 0 bases from J, with 10 bases between. The CDR3 sequence is 14 residues long. The V gene's germline CDR1 is ENHRY and CDR2 SYGVKD. The CDR3 bases are TGTGCCATCGGAGGGACAACGAACACCGGGGAGCTGTTTTTT. It encodes CAIGGTTNTGELFF.

The rearrangement joins TRBV20-1 to TRBJ2-3; D is unclear. The CDR3 extends over 15 amino acids. V was cut by 2 bases and J by 1 base, with 13 bases left in between. CDR1 DFQATT and CDR2 SNEGSKA come from the germline V gene (reference sequence). The CDR3 DNA is TGCAGTGCTAGATCGGGTGCAGGCCGCACAGATACGCAGTATTTT. This translates into CSARSGAGRTDTQYF.